This TCR beta chain is drawn from a study of cytomegalovirus exposure and HLA in healthy donors. The overall study: Both the approximately 130 validation repertoires and the approximately 670 first-cohort repertoires used the same platform, as reported by a later analysis. Study-wide points: Subsequent analysis showed first-cohort TCR clusters tending to co-occur in more than 90 validation repertoires. Reports indicated that the classifier achieved high specificity and sensitivity in diagnosing cytomegalovirus status. Most TCR sequences proved rare, with some public TCRs found in many donors.

Only in-frame clones appear in the TCRdb table, and some are missing; sequencing was by immunoSEQ multiplex PCR. Here the sample spans 200,000 or so clones, approximately 88% being singletons. The germline CDR1 and CDR2 sequences are MDHEN and SYDVKM. The CDR3 sequence is 15 residues long. The V segment lost 5 bases and the J segment 1 base; nucleotides outside the gene matches: 7. Points on this clone: Its antigen is not known.

This sequence originates from a man younger than 35 in good health and CMV-seropositive. The specimen sequenced was PBMCs. This chain uses TRBV28 with TRBJ1-1; 7 bases are a match to TRBD1. In DNA, the CDR3 is TGTGCCAGCAGTCCTCGACAGGGAGCGAACACTGAAGCTTTCTTT. This encodes CASSPRQGANTEAFF.